Detailed here is one T cell receptor beta chain. The CDR3 runs 14 residues. CDR1 is SGHRS and CDR2 is YFSETQ in the germline V gene. The V end was cut by 0 bases, the J end by 5 bases, with 6 bases between. Method: immunoSEQ multiplex PCR; TCRdb's copy keeps in-frame clones and lacks some. The sample has 60,000 to 90,000 clones; around 95% are singletons. This sample was included in a study of technical replicates of blood from a few donors. The sequence came from a human donor in good health. Sequencing was carried out using T cells isolated from PBMCs. The genes are TRBV5-1 and TRBJ2-6; D not resolved. This CDR3 is CASSLDTRANVLTF. Written as DNA, the CDR3 is TGCGCCAGCAGCTTGGACACGCGGGCCAACGTCCTGACTTTC. Together with reference TRBV5-1 and TRBJ2-6, the CDR3 gives the full variable domain: KAGVTQTPRYLIKTRGQQVTLSCSPISGHRSVSWYQQTPGQGLQFLFEYFSETQRNKGNFPGRFSGRQFSNSRSEMNVSTLELGDSALYLCASSLDTRANVLTFGAGSRLTVL.